The T cell receptor (beta chain) described here comes from a study of blood T cell repertoires in COVID-19. Whole-study context: Samples representing acute and convalescent COVID-19 were sourced from the United States, Italy and Spain. Nucleic acid was either cDNA or gDNA, and it came from T cells, B-cell-depleted T cells, or PBMCs.

Seattle's enrolled individuals joined amid active infection and were then monitored longitudinally. Study processing details: Nucleated cell number was recorded as an estimate derived from reference gene primer amplification. The table came from immunoSEQ multiplex PCR; TCRdb's copy has only in-frame clones and leaves some out. Clone size and V and J calls were adopted from that table, with D and trimming inferred from the DNA. The sample holds under 200,000 clones, around nine tenths seen once. Sequenced sample: peripheral blood. The clonotype was recovered from a woman in her 70s with COVID-19, enrolled during active disease.

The CDR3 DNA sequence: TGTGCCATCAGGGAGGTTGAGGTGAATGGCTACACCTTC. Amino acid sequence: CAIREVEVNGYTF. This sequence joins TRBV10-3 and TRBJ1-2; D is unclear. Trimming cost V 6 bases and J 6 bases, with 14 bases left between them. Germline loops: CDR1 ENHRY, CDR2 SYGVKD. The CDR3 loop spans 13 amino acids.